The 2 T cell receptor beta chains below were found in one sample sequenced in a study of Graves' ophthalmopathy and Graves' hyperthyroidism. RNA served as the template for amplifying TCR beta CDR3 regions. In the first round, RT-PCR was carried out with HTBI primers, and a multiplex PCR formed the second round. Via MiXCR, TCRdb re-called the multiplex PCR reads, giving one row per CDR3 protein. Here the sample spans under 350,000 distinct CDR3 sequences, under 20% being singletons. The specimen sequenced was peripheral blood. These TCRs come from an adult man with Graves' ophthalmopathy.

This clonotype was found many times. The V gene is TRBV7-9, the J gene TRBJ1-2; D call uncertain. Germline V CDR1 and CDR2: SEHNR, FQNEAQ (reference sequence). This CDR3 contains 12 residues. V was clipped by 0 bases and J by 6 bases, with 5 bases between them. The CDR3 loop is CASSLAEDGYTF. For the CDR3, the DNA is TGTGCCAGCAGCTTAGCTGAGGATGGCTACACCTTC.

This clonotype has just a few counts. The chain carries TRBV11-2 and TRBJ2-5; D gene ambiguous. Per germline, CDR1 SGHAT and CDR2 FQNNGV. The CDR3 length is 14 residues. Trimming removed 1 base from V and 0 bases from J, with 6 bases in between. The CDR3 region is CASSLVEYQETQYF. Here the CDR3 DNA reads TGTGCCAGCAGCTTAGTCGAGTACCAAGAGACCCAGTACTTC.